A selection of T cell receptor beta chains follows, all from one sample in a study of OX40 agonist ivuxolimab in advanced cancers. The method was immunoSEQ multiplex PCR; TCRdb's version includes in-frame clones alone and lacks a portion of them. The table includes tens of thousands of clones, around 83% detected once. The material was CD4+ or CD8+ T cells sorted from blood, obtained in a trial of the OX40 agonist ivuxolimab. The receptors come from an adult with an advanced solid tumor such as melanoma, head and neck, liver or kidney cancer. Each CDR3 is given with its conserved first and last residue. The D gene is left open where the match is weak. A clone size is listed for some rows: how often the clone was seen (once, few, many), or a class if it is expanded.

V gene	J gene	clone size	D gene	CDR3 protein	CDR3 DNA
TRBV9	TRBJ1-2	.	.	CASSRTNLEGYTF	TGTGCCAGCAGCCGGACGAACCTCGAGGGCTACACCTTC
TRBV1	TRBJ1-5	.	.	CTSSQGTDSNQPQHF	TGCACCAGCAGCCAGGGGACGGATAGCAATCAGCCCCAGCATTTT
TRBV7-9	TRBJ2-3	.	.	CASSANTQYF	TGTGCCAGCAGCGCTAATACGCAGTATTTT
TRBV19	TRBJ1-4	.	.	CASSIEAKGYTEKLFF	TGTGCCAGTAGTATAGAGGCGAAAGGCTACACGGAAAAACTGTTTTTT
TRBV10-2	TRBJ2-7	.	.	CATHPRDLLGHEQYF	TGCGCCACCCATCCGCGGGACCTTCTGGGACACGAGCAGTACTTC
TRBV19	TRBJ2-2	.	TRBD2	CASSTIAGLNTGELFF	TGTGCCAGTAGTACGATAGCGGGATTGAACACCGGGGAGCTGTTTTTT
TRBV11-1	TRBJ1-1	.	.	CASSLGRRNTEAFF	TGTGCCAGCAGCTTAGGCCGACGGAACACTGAAGCTTTCTTT
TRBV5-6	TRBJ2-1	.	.	CASSLFTGPGVTDEQFF	TGTGCCAGCAGCTTATTCACAGGGCCTGGGGTTACGGATGAGCAGTTCTTC
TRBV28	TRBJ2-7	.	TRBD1	CASRPQGSATYEQYF	TGTGCCAGCAGACCACAGGGGTCCGCGACCTACGAGCAGTACTTC
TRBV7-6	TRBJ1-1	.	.	CASTPVGMNTEAFF	TGTGCCAGCACCCCGGTCGGGATGAACACTGAAGCTTTCTTT
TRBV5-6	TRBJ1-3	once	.	CASSAMGGARNTIYF	TGTGCCAGCAGCGCTATGGGGGGGGCTCGGAACACCATATATTTT
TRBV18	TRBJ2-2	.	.	CASSQQRGTGELFF	TGTGCCAGCTCACAACAGCGAGGGACCGGGGAGCTGTTTTTT
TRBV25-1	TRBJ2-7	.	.	CASSEGVSGSYEQYF	TGTGCCAGCAGTGAAGGGGTTAGCGGCTCCTACGAGCAGTACTTC
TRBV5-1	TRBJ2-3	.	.	CASSLGYEDTQYF	TGCGCCAGCAGCTTGGGTTATGAAGATACGCAGTATTTT
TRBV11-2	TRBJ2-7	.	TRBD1	CASSSGGPYEQYF	TGTGCCAGCAGTTCAGGGGGCCCCTACGAGCAGTACTTC
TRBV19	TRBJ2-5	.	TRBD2	CASSGMTSSRAGTQYF	TGTGCCAGTAGCGGAATGACTAGCAGCAGGGCAGGGACCCAGTACTTC
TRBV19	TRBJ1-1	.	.	CASSIFLGPPMNTEAFF	TGTGCCAGTAGTATCTTTCTAGGACCCCCGATGAACACTGAAGCTTTCTTT
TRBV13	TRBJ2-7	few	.	CARNVGPDEQYF	TGTGCCAGAAACGTAGGACCTGACGAGCAGTACTTC
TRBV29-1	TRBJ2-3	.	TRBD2	CSAGTSGDTQYF	TGCAGCGCCGGGACTAGTGGAGATACGCAGTATTTT
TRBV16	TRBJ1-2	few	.	CASSQSTVYGYTF	TGTGCCAGCAGCCAATCTACAGTTTATGGCTACACCTTC
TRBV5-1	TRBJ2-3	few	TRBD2	CASSWTGTSGRADTQYF	TGCGCCAGCAGCTGGACCGGGACTAGCGGGAGGGCAGATACGCAGTATTTT
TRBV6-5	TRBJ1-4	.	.	CASRRVTVRDEKLFF	TGTGCCAGCAGAAGGGTGACCGTCAGGGACGAAAAACTGTTTTTT
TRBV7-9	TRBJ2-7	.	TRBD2	CASSLGRRYEQYF	TGTGCCAGCAGCCTCGGGAGGAGGTACGAGCAGTACTTC
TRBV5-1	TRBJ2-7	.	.	CASSLGTTYEQYF	TGCGCCAGCAGCTTGGGGACAACCTACGAGCAGTACTTC
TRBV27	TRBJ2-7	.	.	CASSYKPGQLYEQYF	TGTGCCAGCAGCTACAAACCGGGACAACTTTACGAGCAGTACTTC
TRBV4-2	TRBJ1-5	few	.	CASSQPNQPQHF	TGTGCCAGCAGCCAACCAAATCAGCCCCAGCATTTT
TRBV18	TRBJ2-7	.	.	CASSPPTGHEQYF	TGTGCCAGCTCACCCCCTACAGGGCACGAGCAGTACTTC
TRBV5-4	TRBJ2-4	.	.	CASSLWGAGAIQYF	TGTGCCAGCAGCTTGTGGGGGGCGGGGGCCATTCAGTACTTC
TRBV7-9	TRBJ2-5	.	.	CASSLRGGTDLYQETQYF	TGTGCCAGCAGCTTAAGGGGGGGGACAGACTTGTACCAAGAGACCCAGTACTTC
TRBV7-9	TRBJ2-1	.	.	CASSSGRVRGANEQFF	TGTGCCAGCAGCTCAGGCCGAGTCAGGGGTGCGAACGAGCAGTTCTTC
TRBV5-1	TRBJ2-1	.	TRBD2	CASSSPGLAGVDEQFF	TGCGCCAGCAGCTCCCCGGGACTAGCGGGAGTCGATGAGCAGTTCTTC
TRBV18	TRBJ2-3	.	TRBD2	CASSLLLAVTDTQYF	TGTGCCAGCTCCCTCCTCCTAGCGGTCACAGATACGCAGTATTTT
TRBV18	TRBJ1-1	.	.	CASSPEAAREVTNTEAFF	TGTGCCAGCTCACCAGAGGCAGCCAGGGAGGTTACGAACACTGAAGCTTTCTTT
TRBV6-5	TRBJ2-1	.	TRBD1	CASSLGGTGINEQFF	TGTGCCAGCAGTTTGGGCGGGACAGGGATAAATGAGCAGTTCTTC
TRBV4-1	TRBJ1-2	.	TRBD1	CASSYQPGQGYGYTF	TGCGCCAGCAGCTACCAACCGGGACAGGGTTATGGCTACACCTTC
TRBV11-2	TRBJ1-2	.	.	CASSLESSLYGYTF	TGTGCCAGCAGCTTAGAATCCTCCCTGTATGGCTACACCTTC
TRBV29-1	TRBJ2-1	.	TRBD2	CSVVGRERGNNEQFF	TGCAGCGTTGTAGGGAGGGAGCGGGGGAACAATGAGCAGTTCTTC
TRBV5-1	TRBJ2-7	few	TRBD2	CASNGLAGDKQYF	TGCGCCAGCAACGGACTAGCGGGAGACAAGCAGTACTTC
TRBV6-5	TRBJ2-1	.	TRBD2	CASSLTSGRYNEQFF	TGTGCCAGCAGCCTAACTAGCGGGAGGTACAATGAGCAGTTCTTC
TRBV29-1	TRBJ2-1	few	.	CSVESGSRRNEQFF	TGCAGCGTTGAATCAGGGTCGAGAAGGAATGAGCAGTTCTTC
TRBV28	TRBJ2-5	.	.	CASSFPGLETQYF	TGTGCCAGCAGTTTCCCAGGCTTGGAGACCCAGTACTTC
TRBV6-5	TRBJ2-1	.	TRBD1	CASSSPPDRGNNEQFF	TGTGCCAGCAGTTCCCCCCCGGACAGGGGGAACAATGAGCAGTTCTTC
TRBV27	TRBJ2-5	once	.	CASSLSRLGGETQYF	TGTGCCAGCAGTTTATCTCGATTGGGAGGTGAGACCCAGTACTTC
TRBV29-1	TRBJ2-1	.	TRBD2	CSVEASGLGRDNEQFF	TGCAGCGTTGAAGCTAGCGGGTTAGGTAGGGACAATGAGCAGTTCTTC
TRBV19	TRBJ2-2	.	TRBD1	CASSVGQGGTGELFF	TGTGCCAGTAGCGTGGGACAGGGCGGCACCGGGGAGCTGTTTTTT
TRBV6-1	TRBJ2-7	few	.	CASSELKGGAYF	TGTGCCAGCAGTGAATTAAAGGGGGGGGCGTACTTC
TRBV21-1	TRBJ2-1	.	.	CASSPGTSGGSYNEQFF	TGTGCCAGCAGCCCCGGGACTAGCGGGGGCTCCTACAATGAGCAGTTCTTC
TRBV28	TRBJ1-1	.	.	CASSDRNTEAFF	TGTGCCAGCTCCGACAGGAACACTGAAGCTTTCTTT
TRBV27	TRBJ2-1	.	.	CASSPHSGLSSYNEQFF	TGTGCCAGCAGTCCACACAGCGGGTTATCCTCCTACAATGAGCAGTTCTTC
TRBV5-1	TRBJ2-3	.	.	CASSPGLNTDTQYF	TGCGCCAGCAGTCCAGGACTAAACACAGATACGCAGTATTTT
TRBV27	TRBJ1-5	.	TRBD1	CASSRDSLNQPQHF	TGTGCCAGCAGCCGGGACAGCCTTAATCAGCCCCAGCATTTT
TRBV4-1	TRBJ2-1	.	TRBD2	CASSQRKTSGRSYNEQFF	TGCGCCAGCAGCCAACGTAAGACTAGCGGGAGGTCCTACAATGAGCAGTTCTTC
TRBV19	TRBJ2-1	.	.	CASSDSPVGNEQFF	TGTGCCAGTAGCGACAGTCCCGTTGGCAATGAGCAGTTCTTC